Sequencing of this T cell receptor beta chain was carried out in a study of T cells after yellow fever vaccination. Study in general: Fractions of limited cellularity were prepared by means of SMART-Seq v4 Ultra Low Input. General study results and limits: A weaker but faster secondary response was observed, peaking on day 5 versus 15.

This CDR3 has 17 residues. The germline CDR1 and CDR2 sequences are LGHNA and YNFKEQ. The V end was cut by 0 bases, the J end by 2 bases, with 15 bases between. Production of TCR cDNA was by 5'RACE template switching, which also added a universal primer site and UMIs. From the 5' RACE reads, TCRdb called clonotypes with MiXCR, one entry per CDR3 protein. The sample lists 50,000 to 65,000 distinct CDR3 sequences, about 6.6% seen once, with 20% to 25% in the top ten. The source material was CD8+ T cells not binding an NS4B(214-222) dextramer, sorted from PBMCs, sampled roughly 45 days after the first yellow fever vaccination. The receptor comes from a man younger than 35 who received the YFV17D yellow fever vaccine. The J gene is TRBJ2-3, the V gene TRBV4-2; a weak D match, TRBD2 (6 bases). The CDR3 DNA follows: TGTGCCAGCAGCCAAGAGAGTGATGGGGGGATCACAGATACGCAGTATTTT. Translated: CASSQESDGGITDTQYF.